This passage covers 14 T cell receptor beta chains from one sample sequenced in a study of molecular identifiers for immune sequencing clone quantification. TCRdb passed the PCR reads through MiXCR, listing each CDR3 protein once. This sample has under 600,000 distinct CDR3 sequences, with about 25% found just once. Sample: naive CD8+ T cells from blood, with Jurkat cell RNA spiked in. Documented subset: FACS-sorted CD8+CD4-CCR7+CD45RA+ naive T cells. Receptor source: a human donor in good health. Some libraries in this study had Jurkat cell RNA spiked in.

Note on this clonotype: With a much larger clone just one base away, this may be a read error. The V gene is TRBV20-1, the J gene TRBJ2-7; a weak D match, TRBD2 (6 bases). Germline lookup yields CDR1 DFQATT and CDR2 SNEGSKA (reference sequence). V lost 5 bases and J 1 base, leaving 12 bases between the germline ends. The CDR3 sequence is 13 residues long. The CDR3 loop reads CSAVGGVSYEQYF. The DNA for the CDR3 is TGCAGTGCTGTGGGCGGGGTTTCCTACGAGCAGTACTTC.

Comment on this clonotype: A junction end diverges from the germline sequence, so it may reflect a read error. J is TRBJ1-2 and V is TRBV30; no reliable D call. The CDR3 sequence is 14 residues long. Per germline, CDR1 GTSNPN and CDR2 SVGIG (reference sequence). The CDR3 here is CAWSPSGENCGYTF. Here the CDR3 DNA reads TGTGCCTGGAGCCCAAGTGGGGAAAACTGTGGCTACACCTTC.

V gene TRBV27 combines with J gene TRBJ2-3; 9 nucleotides match TRBD1. Unmatched junction bases numbered 14, after V lost 6 bases and J lost 4 bases. The CDR3 extends over 17 amino acids. CDR1 and CDR2 from the germline V gene are MNHEY and SMNVEV (reference sequence). CDR3 in amino acids: CASSPRYPGQGADTQYF. In nucleotides, the CDR3 is TGTGCCAGCAGCCCTAGGTATCCGGGACAGGGCGCAGATACGCAGTATTTT.

As to this clonotype: A much larger clone differs from this one at a single base, so this may be a read error. The V gene is TRBV5-1, the J gene TRBJ2-7, with unresolved D. Germline values: CDR1 SGHRS, CDR2 YFSETQ. Deletions cut 3 bases from V and 5 bases from J, with 15 bases between. The CDR3 extends over 14 amino acids. This CDR3 reads CASSSGRLENEQYF. CDR3 nucleotide sequence: TGCGCCAGCAGCTCGGGCAGGTTGGAAAACGAGCAGTACTTC.

At least ten counts were recorded for this clonotype. The J gene is TRBJ1-5, the V gene TRBV6-2 or TRBV6-3; D uncertain. Germline V gene lookup returns CDR1 MNHEY and CDR2 SVGEGT. The CDR3 length is 12 residues. V lost 2 bases, J lost 5 bases, and 4 bases lay in between. In DNA form, the CDR3 reads TGTGCCAGCAGTTACGAGGATCAGCCCCAGCATTTT. Translated: CASSYEDQPQHF.

Concerning this clonotype: One end of the junction is discordant with germline, which a read error may explain. The genes are TRBV6-5 and TRBJ1-1; no clear D. Germline CDR1 MNHEY, CDR2 SVGAGI. The CDR3 spans 13 residues. CDR3 protein: CASRQITNPEALF. In DNA form, the CDR3 reads TGTGCCAGCAGACAGATTACTAACCCTGAAGCTCTCTTT.

This clonotype came up a few times. The chain carries TRBV4-2 and TRBJ2-3; TRBD2 is a possible D gene (7 bases). Per the germline V gene, CDR1 is LGHNA and CDR2 is YNFKEQ. The V end lost 5 bases, the J end lost 2 bases, and 11 bases lay between the germline ends. CDR3 length equals 14 residues. CDR3 loop: CASSMGGATDTQYF. CDR3 in DNA: TGTGCCAGCAGCATGGGGGGGGCCACAGATACGCAGTATTTT.

A note on this clonotype: A much bigger clone sits one base away, suggesting this may be a read error. The rearrangement joins TRBV11-2 to TRBJ2-3; unclear D gene. V dropped 6 bases and J dropped 7 bases, with 20 bases sitting between them. Germline-derived CDR1 and CDR2 are SGHAT and FQNNGV. The CDR3 consists of 15 residues. The CDR3 region has the DNA TGTGCCAGCAGTCCCGGAAGACGGCACGCGAATACGCAGTATTTT. This translates into CASSPGRRHANTQYF.

The J gene is TRBJ2-6, the V gene TRBV9, with D possibly TRBD2 on 5 matching bases. The V end was cut by 4 bases, the J end by 0 bases, with 14 bases between. Looked up from germline, CDR1 is SGDLS and CDR2 is YYNGEE. This CDR3 has 17 residues. The CDR3 DNA reads TGTGCCAGCAGCTCAGGACTTATTCTCTCTGGGGCCAACGTCCTGACTTTC. It encodes CASSSGLILSGANVLTF.

Points on this clonotype: The junction and the germline gene differ at one end; a read error may be behind it. The rearrangement links TRBV5-3 to TRBJ1-2, with no clear D. TRBV5-3 is given ORF status, its function remaining uncertain. The CDR3 covers 12 residues. CDR3 residues: CASSLFSYGYTF. CDR3 coding DNA: TGTGCCAGCAGCTTGTTCAGCTATGGCTACACCTTC.

This clonotype has only a few counts. The J gene is TRBJ2-3, the V gene TRBV12-3 or TRBV12-4; 12 positions agree with TRBD2. This CDR3 region has 16 residues. With 5 bases clipped from V and 10 bases from J, the junction kept 13 bases outside the gene matches. The CDR3 DNA reads TGTGCCAGCAGTCCTAGACTAGCGGGGGCCCTTGGAGCGCAGTATTTT. Amino acid sequence: CASSPRLAGALGAQYF.

Here the CDR3 reads CASSRDRNSNQPQHF. Here the CDR3 DNA reads TGCGCCAGCAGTCGGGACAGAAATAGCAATCAGCCCCAGCATTTT. V gene TRBV10-2 combines with J gene TRBJ1-5; 7 nucleotides agree with TRBD1. CDR3 length: 15 amino acids. V was pared by 5 bases and J by 0 bases, with 4 bases of the junction left unmatched. CDR1 WSHSY and CDR2 SAAADI come from the germline V gene.

This clonotype was seen repeatedly, ten times or more. The rearrangement links TRBV9 to TRBJ1-5; 9 bases line up with TRBD1. J gave up 9 bases and V 3 bases, and 7 bases lay outside the gene matches. The CDR3 has 14 amino acids. Germline values: CDR1 SGDLS, CDR2 YYNGEE. CDR3 sequence: CASSASGTGWPQHF. DNA for the CDR3: TGTGCCAGCAGCGCGTCCGGGACAGGGTGGCCCCAGCATTTT.

J is TRBJ2-5 and V is TRBV13, with 11 nucleotides matching TRBD2. Germline values: CDR1 PRHDT, CDR2 FYEKMQ (reference sequence). The V segment lost 8 bases and the J segment 9 bases; nucleotides outside the gene matches: 8. The CDR3 sequence is 13 residues long. CDR3 coding DNA: TGTGCCAGCCGCCTGGGACTAGCGGAGCCCCAGTACTTC. Protein sequence: CASRLGLAEPQYF.